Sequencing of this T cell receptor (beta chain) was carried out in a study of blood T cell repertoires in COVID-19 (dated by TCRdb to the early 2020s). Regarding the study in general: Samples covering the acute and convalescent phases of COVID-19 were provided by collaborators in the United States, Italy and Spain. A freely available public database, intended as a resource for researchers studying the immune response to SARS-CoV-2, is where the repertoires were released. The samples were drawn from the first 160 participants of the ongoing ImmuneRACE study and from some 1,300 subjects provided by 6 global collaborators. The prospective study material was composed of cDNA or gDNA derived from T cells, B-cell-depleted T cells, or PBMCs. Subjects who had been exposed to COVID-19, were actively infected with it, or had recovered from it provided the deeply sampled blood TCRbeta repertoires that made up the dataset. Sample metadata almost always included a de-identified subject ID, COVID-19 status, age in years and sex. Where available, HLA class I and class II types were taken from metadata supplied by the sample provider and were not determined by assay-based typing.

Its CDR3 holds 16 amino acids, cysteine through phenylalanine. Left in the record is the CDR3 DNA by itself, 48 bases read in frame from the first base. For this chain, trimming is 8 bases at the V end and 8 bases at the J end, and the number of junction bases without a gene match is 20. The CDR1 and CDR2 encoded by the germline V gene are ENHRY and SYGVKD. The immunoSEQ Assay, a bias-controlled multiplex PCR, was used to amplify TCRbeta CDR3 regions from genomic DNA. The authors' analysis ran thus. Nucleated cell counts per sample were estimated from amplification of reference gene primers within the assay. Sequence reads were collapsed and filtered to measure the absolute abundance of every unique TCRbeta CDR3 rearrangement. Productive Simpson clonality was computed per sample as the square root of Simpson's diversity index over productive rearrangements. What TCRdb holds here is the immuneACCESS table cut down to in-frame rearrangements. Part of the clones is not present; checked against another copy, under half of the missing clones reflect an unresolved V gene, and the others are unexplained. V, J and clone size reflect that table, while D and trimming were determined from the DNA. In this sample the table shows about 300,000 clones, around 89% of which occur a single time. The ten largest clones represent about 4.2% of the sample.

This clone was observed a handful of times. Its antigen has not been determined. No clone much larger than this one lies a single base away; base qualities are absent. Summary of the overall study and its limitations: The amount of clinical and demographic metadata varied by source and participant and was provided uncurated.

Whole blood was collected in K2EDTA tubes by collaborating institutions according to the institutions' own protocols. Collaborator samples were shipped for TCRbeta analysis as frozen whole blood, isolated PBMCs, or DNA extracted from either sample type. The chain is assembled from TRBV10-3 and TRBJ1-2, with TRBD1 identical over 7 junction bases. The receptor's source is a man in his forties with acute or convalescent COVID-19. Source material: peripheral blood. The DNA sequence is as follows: TGTGCCATCGGGGTAAGGGCGGGACAGAAAACGCAGGGCTACACCTTC. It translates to CAIGVRAGQKTQGYTF.